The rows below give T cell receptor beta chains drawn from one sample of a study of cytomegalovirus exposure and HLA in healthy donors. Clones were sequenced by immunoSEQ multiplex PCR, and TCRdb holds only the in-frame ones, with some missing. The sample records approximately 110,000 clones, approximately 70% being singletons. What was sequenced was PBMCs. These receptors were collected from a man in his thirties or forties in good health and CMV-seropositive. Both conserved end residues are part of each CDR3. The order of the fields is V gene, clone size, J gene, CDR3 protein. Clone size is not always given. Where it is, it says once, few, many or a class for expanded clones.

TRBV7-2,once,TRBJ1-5,CASSLGGQGAWPQHF
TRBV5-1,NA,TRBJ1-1,CASSLEDSMNTEAFF
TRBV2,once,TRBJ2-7,CASSPSSFYEQYF
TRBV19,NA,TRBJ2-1,CASLKPELAGGPRSHNEQFF
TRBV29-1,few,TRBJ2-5,CSVVDSGGAETQYF
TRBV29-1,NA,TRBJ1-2,CSVFRDRYTF
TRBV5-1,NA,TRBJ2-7,CASSAGGGGLPYEQYF
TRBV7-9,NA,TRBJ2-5,CASSPAGGLRETQYF
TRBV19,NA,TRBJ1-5,CASSYGTNNQPQHF
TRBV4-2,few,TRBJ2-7,CASSQASYEQYF